One sample yielded the 13 T cell receptor beta chains listed below, sequenced in a study of Graves' ophthalmopathy and Graves' hyperthyroidism (dated by TCRdb to 2016 to 2018). The instrument given in TCRdb is Illumina HiSeq 2000. For repertoire sequencing, the TCR beta CDR3 regions were amplified from RNA transcripts. HTBI primers and the Qiagen OneStep RT-PCR kit were used in a first-round RT-PCR, which was followed by a second-round multiplex PCR, size selection and purification. In-frame beta chains were kept once TCRdb had trimmed the public reads at Q25 with fastp and called clones with MiXCR. Every entry covers one CDR3 protein and lists the most common genes and DNA from its rows. For this sample there are a few hundred thousand distinct CDR3 sequences; approximately 21% appear just once. Jointly, the top ten make up around 3% of the sample. The sample consisted of peripheral blood. Receptors were obtained from a woman aged 18-29 years with stable Graves' hyperthyroidism. Donor details come from another sample of the same person, matched by shared clones.

The table lists this clonotype with many counts. The J gene is TRBJ2-7, the V gene TRBV11-2; the D is unclear. V was pared by 4 bases and J by 10 bases, with 14 bases between. The CDR3 consists of 12 residues. CDR1 and CDR2 (germline): SGHAT, FQNNGV. The CDR3 sequence: CASSSDGSHQYF. In nucleotides, the CDR3 is TGTGCCAGCAGCTCAGACGGGTCACATCAGTACTTC.

This clonotype has a count of ten or more. This rearrangement joins TRBV7-9 to TRBJ2-7, with D possibly matching TRBD2 (6 bases). Trimming stripped 1 base from V and 6 bases from J, with 10 bases between. The CDR3 loop spans 13 amino acids. Per the germline V gene, CDR1 is SEHNR and CDR2 is FQNEAQ (reference sequence). In DNA, the CDR3 is TGTGCCAGCAGCTTAGTCGGCGGGACCGAGCAGTACTTC. Protein: CASSLVGGTEQYF.

This clonotype was seen a few times. V and J are TRBV28 and TRBJ2-5; D might be TRBD2 (7 bases). Germline loops: CDR1 MDHEN, CDR2 SYDVKM. The V end lost 2 bases, the J end lost 3 bases, and 13 bases lay between the germline ends. This CDR3 is built from 15 residues. In DNA, the CDR3 is TGTGCCAGCAGTTTAAGGGGGGAGGGAGAAGAGACCCAGTACTTC. As protein: CASSLRGEGEETQYF.

The sample holds many counts of this clonotype. This chain uses TRBV12-3 or TRBV12-4 with TRBJ1-2; tentatively, D is TRBD1 (5 bases). Trimming removed 7 bases from V and 1 base from J, with 19 bases in between. CDR3 length equals 16 residues. The CDR3 reads CASTSLLRGYNYGYTF. The CDR3 nucleotides read TGTGCCAGCACCTCCCTCCTCCGGGGCTATAACTATGGCTACACCTTC.

In this sample, this clonotype turned up many times. The CDR3 loop reads CASRPPSRESTGELFF. Written as DNA, the CDR3 is TGTGCCAGCAGACCGCCTAGTAGGGAGAGCACCGGGGAGCTGTTTTTT. The V gene is TRBV12-3 or TRBV12-4, the J gene TRBJ2-2; tentatively, D is TRBD2 (5 bases). Trimming removed 6 bases from V and 4 bases from J, with 18 bases in between. CDR3 length: 16 amino acids.

This clonotype appeared many times. V and J are TRBV7-2 and TRBJ2-7, with D uncertain. This CDR3 spans 13 amino acids. V lost 5 bases and J 2 bases, leaving 10 bases between the germline ends. Germline lookup yields CDR1 SGHTA and CDR2 FQGNSA. CDR3 residues: CASSQTTAYEQYF. CDR3 bases: TGTGCCAGCAGCCAAACTACAGCCTACGAGCAGTACTTC.

This clonotype was detected ten times or more. The rearrangement links TRBV4-1 to TRBJ2-5; no clear D gene. The CDR3 totals 13 residues. V lost 1 base to trimming and J lost 4 bases, with 7 bases between them. Germline CDR1 and CDR2: MGHRA and YSYEKL. Written as DNA, the CDR3 is TGCGCCAGCAGCCAAGCCGCGTCAGAGACCCAGTACTTC. It yields the protein CASSQAASETQYF.

This clonotype was seen repeatedly, ten times or more. V is TRBV28 and J is TRBJ2-7, with D possibly matching TRBD2 (5 bases). This CDR3 region has 11 residues. Germline values: CDR1 MDHEN, CDR2 SYDVKM. V shed 5 bases and J shed 7 bases, with 9 bases lying between them. CDR3: CASSVRREQYF. CDR3 sequence (DNA): TGTGCCAGCAGTGTACGGAGGGAGCAGTACTTC.

Ten or more counts support this clonotype. One end of the junction is discordant with germline, which a read error may explain. The chain joins TRBV12-3 or TRBV12-4 to TRBJ2-5, with TRBD2 matching over 9 bases. There are 14 residues in the CDR3. As DNA, the CDR3 is TGTGCCAGCAGTCTAGCGGGATTCCAAGAGACCCAGTACTTC. It yields the protein CASSLAGFQETQYF.

This clonotype was seen many times. This rearrangement joins TRBV7-9 to TRBJ2-1; D is unresolved. The length of the CDR3 is 13 residues. V was pared by 3 bases and J by 6 bases, with 9 bases between. Germline lookup yields CDR1 SEHNR and CDR2 FQNEAQ (reference sequence). This CDR3 reads CASSFGLGNEQFF. DNA for the CDR3: TGTGCCAGCAGCTTCGGGCTGGGCAATGAGCAGTTCTTC.

The sample holds many counts of this clonotype. The chain uses TRBV25-1 and TRBJ2-3, with no clear D. Germline CDR1 reads MGHDK; CDR2 reads SYGVNS. V was shortened by 4 bases and J by 4 bases, with 6 bases between the two germline ends. The CDR3 contains 12 residues. CDR3 protein: CASSGNADTQYF. The CDR3 region has the DNA TGTGCCAGCAGTGGAAACGCAGATACGCAGTATTTT.

This clonotype was counted ten times or more. This chain connects TRBV20-1 to TRBJ2-5, with TRBD2 matching over 9 bases. The germline gives CDR1 DFQATT, CDR2 SNEGSKA (reference sequence). J gave up 8 bases and V 5 bases, and 3 bases lay outside the gene matches. This CDR3 region has 11 residues. The CDR3 region has the DNA TGCAGTGCTTGGCGGGGGGGTACCCAGTACTTC. Translated: CSAWRGGTQYF.

The table lists this clonotype with many counts. The gene calls are TRBV28 and TRBJ2-7; possibly TRBD2 for D (5 bases). The CDR3 is made up of 12 amino acids. V was pared by 6 bases and J by 4 bases, with 10 bases between. The V gene's germline CDR1 is MDHEN and CDR2 SYDVKM. CDR3 residues: CASRVGVYEQYF. For the CDR3, the DNA is TGTGCCAGCAGAGTGGGAGTATACGAGCAGTACTTC.